One TCR beta chain is described in this entry. Antigen unknown. Per the germline V gene, CDR1 is GTSNPN and CDR2 is SVGIG (reference sequence). The CDR3 totals 13 residues. This sample was taken from a study of long-term antiretroviral therapy in people with HIV. Study observations and caveats: In HIV, the repertoires covered a tighter span of CDR3 lengths than in controls. Specimen acquisition occurred between 2004 and 2017, potentially under older ART regimens.

This was the immunoSEQ v3.0 assay at survey level. This table comes from immunoSEQ multiplex PCR, and its TCRdb copy is limited to in-frame clones, with some not included. The sample includes about 22,000 clones, just over 85% of them seen just once. The source of this sequence is a woman aged 25 to 39 with HIV. The chain carries TRBV30 and TRBJ2-2; 7 nucleotides agree with TRBD2. Sequenced material: unsorted PBMCs, taken 1.8 years before starting antiretroviral therapy. The CDR3 bases are TGTGCTGGACTAGGCGTGAACACCGGGGAGCTGTTTTTT. Translating gives CAGLGVNTGELFF.